This T cell receptor beta chain derives from a study of T cell responses to AZD1222 COVID-19 vaccine. The table came from immunoSEQ multiplex PCR; TCRdb's copy has only in-frame clones and leaves some out. The table lists 120,000 to 150,000 clones, approximately 94% of them singletons. Germline V gene data show CDR1 as LGHDT and CDR2 as YNNKEL (reference sequence). V shed 5 bases and J shed 5 bases, with 9 bases lying between them. The CDR3 has 13 amino acids. This sequence was found in an adult in good health. This sample comprised peripheral blood, obtained on day 0 of AZD1222 vaccination. The chain combines TRBV3-1 (or the pseudogene TRBV3-2) with TRBJ1-4; D is unclear. The DNA of the CDR3 is TGTGCCAGCAGCGGACGAGGGAATGAAAAACTGTTTTTT. It specifies CASSGRGNEKLFF.